Listed below are T cell receptor beta chains from one sample, sequenced in a study of T cells in tumors after PD-1 blockade. Sequencing used immunoSEQ multiplex PCR; TCRdb keeps in-frame clones, though not all of them. The sample yields some 66,000 clones, around two thirds seen once. Sample: PBMCs, taken after anti-PD-1 treatment. Receptors were obtained from a human donor with basal cell carcinoma. The CDR3 runs from the conserved cysteine through the conserved F or W. Each record gives: V gene, D gene, clone size, J gene, CDR3 length, CDR3 protein, CDR3 DNA. D genes are given only for firm matches. Clone size is given for some rows only: seen once, a few or many times, or a class if the clone is expanded.

v_call: TRBV6-1; d_call: TRBD2; clone_size: -; j_call: TRBJ2-3; cdr3_length: 16; cdr3_aa: CASSEAAGGGTDTQYF; cdr3_nt: TGTGCCAGCAGTGAAGCGGCCGGGGGGGGCACAGATACGCAGTATTTT
v_call: TRBV19; d_call: -; clone_size: -; j_call: TRBJ2-7; cdr3_length: 16; cdr3_aa: CARFQGGRTYSYEQYF; cdr3_nt: TGTGCCAGGTTTCAGGGTGGTAGGACTTACTCCTACGAGCAGTACTTC
v_call: TRBV29-1; d_call: TRBD1; clone_size: -; j_call: TRBJ2-2; cdr3_length: 16; cdr3_aa: CSARAGQGANTGELFF; cdr3_nt: TGCAGCGCCCGCGCCGGACAGGGGGCGAACACCGGGGAGCTGTTTTTT
v_call: TRBV6-1; d_call: -; clone_size: -; j_call: TRBJ2-2; cdr3_length: 16; cdr3_aa: CASSGTPGRVTGELFF; cdr3_nt: TGTGCCAGCAGTGGCACGCCCGGACGGGTGACCGGGGAGCTGTTTTTT
v_call: TRBV10-2; d_call: -; clone_size: few; j_call: TRBJ1-2; cdr3_length: 14; cdr3_aa: CASSGVQTNYGYTF; cdr3_nt: TGCGCCAGCAGTGGTGTACAGACAAACTATGGCTACACCTTC
v_call: TRBV6-2/TRBV6-3; d_call: -; clone_size: -; j_call: TRBJ1-2; cdr3_length: 14; cdr3_aa: CASSSFGSNYGYTF; cdr3_nt: TGTGCCAGCAGTTCCTTCGGTTCTAACTATGGCTACACCTTC
v_call: TRBV10-1; d_call: TRBD2; clone_size: -; j_call: TRBJ2-1; cdr3_length: 15; cdr3_aa: CASSQTSGGRNEQFF; cdr3_nt: TGCGCCAGCAGTCAAACTAGCGGGGGGAGGAATGAGCAGTTCTTC
v_call: TRBV14; d_call: TRBD1; clone_size: -; j_call: TRBJ2-1; cdr3_length: 22; cdr3_aa: CASSQVFGMDRGRRGSYNEQFF; cdr3_nt: TGTGCCAGCAGCCAAGTTTTTGGGATGGACAGGGGGCGCCGGGGGTCCTACAATGAGCAGTTCTTC
v_call: TRBV7-2; d_call: -; clone_size: -; j_call: TRBJ1-2; cdr3_length: 13; cdr3_aa: CASSLASGDGYTF; cdr3_nt: TGTGCCAGCAGCTTAGCATCGGGTGATGGCTACACCTTC
v_call: TRBV6-5; d_call: -; clone_size: -; j_call: TRBJ2-5; cdr3_length: 13; cdr3_aa: CASIPPGGRDPYF; cdr3_nt: TGTGCCAGCATCCCCCCTGGTGGGCGAGACCCGTACTTC
v_call: TRBV27; d_call: TRBD1; clone_size: -; j_call: TRBJ2-1; cdr3_length: 17; cdr3_aa: CASSLRPAGGTYNEQFF; cdr3_nt: TGTGCCAGCAGTCTACGACCCGCAGGGGGAACCTACAATGAGCAGTTCTTC
v_call: TRBV6-5; d_call: -; clone_size: -; j_call: TRBJ1-5; cdr3_length: 15; cdr3_aa: CASSQSLGLNQPQHF; cdr3_nt: TGTGCCAGCAGTCAAAGTTTGGGACTTAATCAGCCCCAGCATTTT
v_call: TRBV7-2; d_call: -; clone_size: few; j_call: TRBJ2-6; cdr3_length: 13; cdr3_aa: CATRDSGANVLTF; cdr3_nt: TGTGCCACTCGGGACTCTGGGGCCAACGTCCTGACTTTC
v_call: TRBV20-1; d_call: TRBD2; clone_size: -; j_call: TRBJ2-5; cdr3_length: 15; cdr3_aa: CSASSRAGVGETQYF; cdr3_nt: TGCAGTGCTAGTTCCCGAGCGGGGGTAGGTGAGACCCAGTACTTC
v_call: TRBV25-1; d_call: TRBD1; clone_size: -; j_call: TRBJ1-2; cdr3_length: 13; cdr3_aa: CASRGQGRGGYTF; cdr3_nt: TGTGCCAGCAGAGGACAGGGCCGCGGTGGCTACACCTTC
v_call: TRBV2; d_call: -; clone_size: -; j_call: TRBJ2-7; cdr3_length: 11; cdr3_aa: CASSQDYEQYF; cdr3_nt: TGTGCCAGCAGTCAGGACTACGAGCAGTACTTC
v_call: TRBV2; d_call: -; clone_size: once; j_call: TRBJ2-7; cdr3_length: 12; cdr3_aa: CASSEGDYEQYF; cdr3_nt: TGTGCCAGCAGTGAGGGCGACTACGAGCAGTACTTC
v_call: TRBV19; d_call: TRBD1; clone_size: -; j_call: TRBJ2-2; cdr3_length: 17; cdr3_aa: CASSIKRGQANTGELFF; cdr3_nt: TGTGCCAGTAGTATAAAAAGAGGACAGGCGAACACCGGGGAGCTGTTTTTT
v_call: TRBV3-1/TRBV3-2; d_call: -; clone_size: -; j_call: TRBJ2-3; cdr3_length: 13; cdr3_aa: CASSPLVGDTQYF; cdr3_nt: TGTGCCAGCAGCCCTTTAGTAGGAGATACGCAGTATTTT
v_call: TRBV5-1; d_call: -; clone_size: -; j_call: TRBJ1-6; cdr3_length: 15; cdr3_aa: CASSGMTGNNSPLHF; cdr3_nt: TGCGCCAGCAGCGGAATGACAGGAAATAATTCACCCCTCCACTTT
v_call: TRBV3-1/TRBV3-2; d_call: -; clone_size: -; j_call: TRBJ1-1; cdr3_length: 13; cdr3_aa: CASSHGQNTEAFF; cdr3_nt: TGTGCCAGCAGCCACGGACAGAACACTGAAGCTTTCTTT
v_call: TRBV9; d_call: -; clone_size: -; j_call: TRBJ1-1; cdr3_length: 15; cdr3_aa: CASSVPQGENTEAFF; cdr3_nt: TGTGCCAGCAGCGTCCCACAGGGAGAGAACACTGAAGCTTTCTTT
v_call: TRBV27; d_call: TRBD1; clone_size: -; j_call: TRBJ2-1; cdr3_length: 14; cdr3_aa: CASSYRGSYNEQFF; cdr3_nt: TGTGCCAGCAGTTACAGGGGCTCCTACAATGAGCAGTTCTTC
v_call: TRBV6-1; d_call: -; clone_size: once; j_call: TRBJ2-7; cdr3_length: 15; cdr3_aa: CASSDVRGITGRQYF; cdr3_nt: TGTGCCAGCAGTGATGTAAGGGGTATTACAGGGCGGCAGTACTTC
v_call: TRBV3-1/TRBV3-2; d_call: TRBD1; clone_size: -; j_call: TRBJ2-7; cdr3_length: 14; cdr3_aa: CASSHGQGAYEQYF; cdr3_nt: TGTGCCAGCAGCCACGGACAGGGGGCCTACGAGCAGTACTTC
v_call: TRBV6-2/TRBV6-3; d_call: -; clone_size: -; j_call: TRBJ2-1; cdr3_length: 12; cdr3_aa: CASSYGGDEQFF; cdr3_nt: TGTGCCAGCAGTTACGGAGGGGATGAGCAGTTCTTC